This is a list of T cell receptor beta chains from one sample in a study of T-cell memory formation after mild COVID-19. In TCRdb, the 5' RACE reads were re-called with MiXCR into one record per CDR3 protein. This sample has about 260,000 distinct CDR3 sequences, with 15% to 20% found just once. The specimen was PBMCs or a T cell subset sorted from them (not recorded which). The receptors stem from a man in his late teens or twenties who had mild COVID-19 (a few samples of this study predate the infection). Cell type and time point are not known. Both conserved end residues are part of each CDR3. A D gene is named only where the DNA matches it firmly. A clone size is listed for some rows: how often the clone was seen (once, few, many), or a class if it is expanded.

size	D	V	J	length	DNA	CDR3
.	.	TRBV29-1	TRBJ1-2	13	TGCAGCGTTGAAGAGTCGAAATTCTATGGCTACACCTTC	CSVEESKFYGYTF
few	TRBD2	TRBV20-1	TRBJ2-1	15	TGCAGTGCCCGAGGACTAGCGGGGATTTACAATGAGCAGTTCTTC	CSARGLAGIYNEQFF
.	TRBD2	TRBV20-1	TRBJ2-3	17	TGCAGTGCTGCCCGCCTAGCGGGGGGTCCTAGCACAGATACGCAGTATTTT	CSAARLAGGPSTDTQYF
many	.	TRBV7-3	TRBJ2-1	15	TGTGCCAGCAGCCACGAGCGGGTTCCCTACAATGAGCAGTTCTTC	CASSHERVPYNEQFF
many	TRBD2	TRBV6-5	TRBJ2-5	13	TGTGCCAGCAGTTATGGGGGGGGACGGACCCAGTACTTC	CASSYGGGRTQYF
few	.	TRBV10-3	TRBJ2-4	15	TGTGCCATCAGTGACAGCGTAATAGCCAAAAACATTCAGTACTTC	CAISDSVIAKNIQYF
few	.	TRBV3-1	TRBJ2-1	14	TGTGCCAGCAGCCAAGGGGAGCTAGCAAGTGAGCAGTTCTTC	CASSQGELASEQFF
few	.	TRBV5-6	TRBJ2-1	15	TGTGCCAGCAGCCTGTCAGCTCGGTCCTACAATGAGCAGTTCTTC	CASSLSARSYNEQFF
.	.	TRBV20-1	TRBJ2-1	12	TGCAGTGCTAGCCGGGAACACAATGAGCAGTTCTTC	CSASREHNEQFF
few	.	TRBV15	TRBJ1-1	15	TGTGCCACCGGGGACCGACAACGCCGGAGCACTGAAGCTTTCTTT	CATGDRQRRSTEAFF
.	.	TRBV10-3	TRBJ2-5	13	TGTGCCACCCAGGACGCCTACCAAGAGACCCAGTACTTC	CATQDAYQETQYF
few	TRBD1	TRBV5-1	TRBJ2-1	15	TGCGCCAGCAGCGCGGGCAGGGGGACAGACAATGAGCAGTTCTTC	CASSAGRGTDNEQFF
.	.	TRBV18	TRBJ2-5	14	TGTGCCAGCTCACCGCCGCAGCCAAGCGAGACCCAGTACTTC	CASSPPQPSETQYF
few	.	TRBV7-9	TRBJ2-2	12	TGTGCCAGCAGCCCCCAGGGCGGGGAGCTGTTTTTT	CASSPQGGELFF
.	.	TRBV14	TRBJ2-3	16	TGTGCCAGCAGCCCGCCTGGTTTCCTCAGCACAGATACGCAGTATTTT	CASSPPGFLSTDTQYF
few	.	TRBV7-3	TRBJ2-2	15	TGTGCCAGCAGCTTATTAGGACCAAACACCGGGGAGCTGTTTTTT	CASSLLGPNTGELFF
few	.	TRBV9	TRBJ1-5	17	TGTGCCAGCAGCCAGTGGGGGAGAGGTCCCGGCAATCAGCCCCAGCATTTT	CASSQWGRGPGNQPQHF
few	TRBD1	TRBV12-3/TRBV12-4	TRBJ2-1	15	TGTGCCAGCAGGGCAAGGACAGGCGCCCGGGGTGAGCAGTTCTTC	CASRARTGARGEQFF
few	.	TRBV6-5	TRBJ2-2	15	TGTGCCAGCAGTTACGACATAGCGATCACCGGGGAGCTGTTTTTT	CASSYDIAITGELFF
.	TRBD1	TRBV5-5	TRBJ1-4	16	TGTGCCAGCAGCGCTCGCCCGGGACAGGGGGTAGAAAAACTGTTTTTT	CASSARPGQGVEKLFF
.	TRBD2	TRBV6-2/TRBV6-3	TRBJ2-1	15	TGTGCCAGCAGTTACTTCGGGGGGGCCGGCAATGAGCAGTTCTTC	CASSYFGGAGNEQFF
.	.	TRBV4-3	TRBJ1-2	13	TGCGCCAGCAGCCAAGATGGCAGCTATGGCTACACCTTC	CASSQDGSYGYTF
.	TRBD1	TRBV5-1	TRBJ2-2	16	TGCGCCAGCAGCCCCCGGGACAGGGCAAGCGGCGGGGAGCTGTTTTTT	CASSPRDRASGGELFF
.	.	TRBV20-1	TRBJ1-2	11	TGCAGTGCTAGTCGGTGGTCGGGCTACACCTTC	CSASRWSGYTF
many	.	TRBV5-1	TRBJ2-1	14	TGCGCCAGCAGCTTGTACACAGGGTACAATGAGCAGTTCTTC	CASSLYTGYNEQFF
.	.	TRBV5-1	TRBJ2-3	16	TGCGCCAGCAGTGACCCTTTAGCGGCCCAGGCAGATACGCAGTATTTT	CASSDPLAAQADTQYF
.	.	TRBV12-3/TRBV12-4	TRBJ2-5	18	TGTGCCAGCAGTCCCGGAGTAGTCGGGACTCTAGCCGGGGAGACCCAGTACTTC	CASSPGVVGTLAGETQYF
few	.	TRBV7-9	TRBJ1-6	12	TGTGCCAGCAGCGCCGACGGCGCCCCCCTCCACTTT	CASSADGAPLHF
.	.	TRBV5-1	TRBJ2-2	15	TGCGCCAGCAGCTTGAACGCGATTTTTCCCGGGGAGCTGTTTTTT	CASSLNAIFPGELFF
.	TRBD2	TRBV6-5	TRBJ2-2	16	TGTGCCAGCAGTTCGCTAGCGGGGGGCTTCACCGGGGAGCTGTTTTTT	CASSSLAGGFTGELFF
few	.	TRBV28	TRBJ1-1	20	TGTGCCAGCAGTTTAGTATTTGGGCCGTCAAGGACCAGGGTTGGCGCTGAAGCTTTCTTT	CASSLVFGPSRTRVGAEAFF